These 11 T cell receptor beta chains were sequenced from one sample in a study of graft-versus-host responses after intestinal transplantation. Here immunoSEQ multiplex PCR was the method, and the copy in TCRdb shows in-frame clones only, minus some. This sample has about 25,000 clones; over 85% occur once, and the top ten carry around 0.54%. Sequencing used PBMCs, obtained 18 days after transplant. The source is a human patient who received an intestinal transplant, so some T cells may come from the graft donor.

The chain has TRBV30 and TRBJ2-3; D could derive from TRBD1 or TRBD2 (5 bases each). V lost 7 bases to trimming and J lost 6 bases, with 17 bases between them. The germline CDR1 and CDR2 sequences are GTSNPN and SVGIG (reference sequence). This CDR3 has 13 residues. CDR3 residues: CASRDPYVDTQYF. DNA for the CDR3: TGTGCCTCTAGGGACCCATACGTGGATACGCAGTATTTT.

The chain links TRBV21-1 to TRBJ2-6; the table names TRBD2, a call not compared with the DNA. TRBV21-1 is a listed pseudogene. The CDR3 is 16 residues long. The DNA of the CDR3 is TGTGCTCCTTGGCGGGCAGCGGGCTCTGGGGCCAACGTCCTGACTTTC. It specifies CAPWRAAGSGANVLTF.

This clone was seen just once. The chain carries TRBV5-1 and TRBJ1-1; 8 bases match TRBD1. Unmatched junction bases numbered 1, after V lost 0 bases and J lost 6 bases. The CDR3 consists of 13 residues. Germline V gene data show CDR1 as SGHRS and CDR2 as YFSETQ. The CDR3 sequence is CASSLEQGAEAFF. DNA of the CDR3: TGCGCCAGCAGCTTGGAACAGGGGGCTGAAGCTTTCTTT.

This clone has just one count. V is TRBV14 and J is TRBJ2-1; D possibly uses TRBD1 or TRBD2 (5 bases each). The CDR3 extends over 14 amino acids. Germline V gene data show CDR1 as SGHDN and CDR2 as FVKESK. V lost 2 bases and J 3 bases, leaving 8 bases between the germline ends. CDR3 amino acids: CASSQRGVYNEQFF. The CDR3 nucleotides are TGTGCCAGCAGCCAACGAGGGGTCTACAATGAGCAGTTCTTC.

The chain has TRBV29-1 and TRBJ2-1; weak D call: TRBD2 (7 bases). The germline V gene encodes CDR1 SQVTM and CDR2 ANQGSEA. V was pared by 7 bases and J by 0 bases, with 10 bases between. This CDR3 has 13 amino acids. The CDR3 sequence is CSARGGSYNEQFF. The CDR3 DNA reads TGCAGCGCTAGGGGGGGCTCCTACAATGAGCAGTTCTTC.

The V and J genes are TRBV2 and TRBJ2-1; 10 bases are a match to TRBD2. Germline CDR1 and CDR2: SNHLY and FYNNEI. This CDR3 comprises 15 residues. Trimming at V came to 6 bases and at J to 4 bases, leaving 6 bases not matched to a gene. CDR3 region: CASRPSSGGYNEQFF. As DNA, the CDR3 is TGTGCCAGCAGGCCATCTAGCGGGGGTTACAATGAGCAGTTCTTC.

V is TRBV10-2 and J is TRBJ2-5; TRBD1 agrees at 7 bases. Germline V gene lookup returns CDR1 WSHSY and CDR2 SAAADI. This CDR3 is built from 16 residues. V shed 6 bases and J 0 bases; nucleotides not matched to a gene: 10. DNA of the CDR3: TGCGCCAGCAGCTACGATCCGGGACAGAACCAAGAGACCCAGTACTTC. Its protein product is CASSYDPGQNQETQYF.

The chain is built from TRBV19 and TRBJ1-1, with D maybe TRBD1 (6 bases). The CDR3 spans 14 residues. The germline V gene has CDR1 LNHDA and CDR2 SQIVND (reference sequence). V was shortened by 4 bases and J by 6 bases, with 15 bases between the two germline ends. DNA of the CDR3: TGTGCCAGTAGTACCCCAACAGGGCTGCCTGAAGCTTTCTTT. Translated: CASSTPTGLPEAFF.

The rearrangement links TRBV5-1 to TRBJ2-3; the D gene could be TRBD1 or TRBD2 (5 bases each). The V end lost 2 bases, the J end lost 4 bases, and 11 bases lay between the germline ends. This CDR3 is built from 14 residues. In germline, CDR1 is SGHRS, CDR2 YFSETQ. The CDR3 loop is CASSFGAGADTQYF. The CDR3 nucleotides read TGCGCCAGCAGCTTTGGGGCGGGCGCAGATACGCAGTATTTT.

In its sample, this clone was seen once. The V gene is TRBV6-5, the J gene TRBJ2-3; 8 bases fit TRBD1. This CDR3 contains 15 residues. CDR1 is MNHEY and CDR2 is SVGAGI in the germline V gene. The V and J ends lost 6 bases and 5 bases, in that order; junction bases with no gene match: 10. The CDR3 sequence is CASSPGQGVEDTQYF. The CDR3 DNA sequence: TGTGCCAGCAGCCCCGGACAGGGTGTAGAAGATACGCAGTATTTT.

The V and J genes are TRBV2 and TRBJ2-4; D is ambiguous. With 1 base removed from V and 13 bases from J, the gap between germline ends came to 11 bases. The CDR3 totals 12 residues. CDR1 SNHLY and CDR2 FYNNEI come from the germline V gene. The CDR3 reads CASSEEPAAQYF. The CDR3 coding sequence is TGTGCCAGCAGTGAAGAGCCTGCGGCCCAGTACTTC.